Presented here are 3 T cell receptor beta chains from one specimen sequenced in a study of cytomegalovirus exposure and HLA in healthy donors. Primers for the PCR totalled 60 Vbeta and 13 Jbeta. Data came from immunoSEQ multiplex PCR; TCRdb stores just in-frame clones and leaves some out. The sample has around 130,000 clones, 84% seen once. Sequencing was done on a sample of PBMCs. The receptors come from a young woman in good health and CMV-seropositive.

This chain uses TRBV30 with TRBJ2-7; D might be TRBD2 (5 bases). The V end was cut by 2 bases, the J end by 6 bases, with 14 bases between. Germline assignment: CDR1 GTSNPN and CDR2 SVGIG (reference sequence). This CDR3 region has 13 residues. CDR3 sequence reads: CAWSTRGEGEQYF. For the CDR3, the DNA is TGTGCCTGGAGTACCCGGGGTGAAGGCGAGCAGTACTTC.

The chain is built from TRBV18 and TRBJ2-1; 8 bases fit TRBD1. The CDR3 loop spans 14 amino acids. After removal of 5 bases from V and 0 bases from J, the junction contained 0 bases not matched to a gene. Germline V gene sequence: CDR1 KGHSH, CDR2 LQKENI. CDR3 amino acids: CASSDRGSYNEQFF. In DNA form, the CDR3 reads TGTGCCAGCTCAGACAGGGGCTCCTACAATGAGCAGTTCTTC.

The J gene is TRBJ2-7, the V gene TRBV18, with TRBD1 identical over 8 bases. The CDR3 is 15 residues long. Trimming at V came to 3 bases and at J to 3 bases, leaving 7 bases not matched to a gene. Germline V gives CDR1 KGHSH, CDR2 LQKENI. DNA of the CDR3: TGTGCCAGCTCACCGGTTCGACAGGGGTTCTACGAGCAGTACTTC. It specifies CASSPVRQGFYEQYF. Based on the CDR3 plus reference TRBV18 and TRBJ2-7, the full variable domain is NAGVMQNPRHLVRRRGQEARLRCSPMKGHSHVYWYRQLPEEGLKFMVYLQKENIIDESGMPKERFSAEFPKEGPSILRIQQVVRGDSAAYFCASSPVRQGFYEQYFGPGTRLTVT.